These 18 T cell receptor beta chains were sequenced from one sample in a study of blood T cells in healthy people across ages. For the second PCR, which ran for about 7 to 11 cycles, a sample-barcoded 5' primer and a J-beta primer mix were used. TCRdb processed the 5' RACE reads anew with MiXCR; each CDR3 protein has one entry. The sample records fewer than 2 million distinct CDR3 sequences, about two fifths being singletons. What was sequenced was blood. These TCRs come from a human donor in good health.

The gene calls are TRBV7-6 and TRBJ1-1, with TRBD1 as a possible D gene (5 bases). The CDR3 is made up of 14 amino acids. The V end lost 8 bases, the J end lost 2 bases, and 15 bases lay between the germline ends. Germline loops: CDR1 SGHVS, CDR2 FNYEAQ. In DNA, the CDR3 is TGTGCCAGCGGGGACGGGGGTTTTAACACTGAAGCTTTCTTT. It codes for CASGDGGFNTEAFF.

V usage is TRBV5-1 and J usage is TRBJ2-3; 11 bases line up with TRBD2. The CDR3 totals 16 residues. V was pared by 1 base and J by 5 bases, with 6 bases of the junction left unmatched. The germline V gene has CDR1 SGHRS and CDR2 YFSETQ. The CDR3 DNA is TGCGCCAGCAGCTTGATACAACTAGCGGGGGTAGATACGCAGTATTTT. Its protein is CASSLIQLAGVDTQYF.

The chain employs TRBV7-9 and TRBJ2-5, with 8 bases identical to TRBD2. CDR1 is SEHNR and CDR2 is FQNEAQ in the germline V gene (reference sequence). After removal of 8 bases from V and 3 bases from J, the junction contained 8 bases not matched to a gene. CDR3 length equals 14 residues. In nucleotides, the CDR3 is TGTGCCAGCGAGATGGAACTAGCGGAAGAGACCCAGTACTTC. It codes for CASEMELAEETQYF.

This clonotype was recorded a few times. This chain uses TRBV12-5 with TRBJ2-1, with 15 positions matching TRBD2. The CDR3 is made up of 16 amino acids. The V and J ends lost 7 bases and 4 bases, in that order; junction bases with no gene match: 5. Germline V gene lookup returns CDR1 LGHNT and CDR2 FRNRAP. CDR3 sequence: CASAPGLAGGYNEQFF. Written as DNA, the CDR3 is TGTGCTAGTGCCCCAGGACTAGCGGGGGGGTACAATGAGCAGTTCTTC.

The chain recombines TRBV6-6 with TRBJ1-5; possibly TRBD1 for D (5 bases). The CDR3 is 14 amino acids. Trimming pared 0 bases from V and 6 bases from J, leaving 9 bases between. The germline gives CDR1 MNHNY, CDR2 SVGAGI (reference sequence). CDR3 bases: TGTGCCAGCAGTTACTCCCCAGGGATTCAGCCCCAGCATTTT. Protein product: CASSYSPGIQPQHF.

In its sample, this clonotype was seen a few times. The junction differs from germline at one of its ends, possibly a read error. The V gene is TRBV10-3, the J gene TRBJ2-6; 10 bases are a match to TRBD1. The germline V gene encodes CDR1 ENHRY and CDR2 SYGVKD. CDR3 length equals 17 residues. The CDR3: CAISSGTGDAGANVPTF. The CDR3 DNA follows: TGTGCCATCAGCTCCGGGACAGGGGATGCTGGGGCCAACGTCCCGACTTTC.

This clonotype appeared a few times. This chain joins TRBV4-3 and TRBJ1-2; tentative D call: TRBD1 (5 bases). The CDR3 consists of 16 residues. Trimming pared 1 base from V and 4 bases from J, leaving 16 bases between. Germline V CDR1 and CDR2: LGHNA, YSLEER. DNA of the CDR3: TGCGCCAGCAGCCAAGGTGTCGGCGGGGGAATCTATGGCTACACCTTC. The encoded protein is CASSQGVGGGIYGYTF.

This clonotype was picked up a small number of times. The rearrangement links TRBV10-3 to TRBJ2-5; tentatively, D is TRBD2 (6 bases). Germline loops: CDR1 ENHRY, CDR2 SYGVKD. The length of the CDR3 is 16 residues. V lost 8 bases, J lost 2 bases, and 21 bases lay in between. The CDR3 spells CAIGGKSLLQQETQYF. CDR3 coding DNA: TGTGCCATCGGCGGGAAATCCTTACTCCAACAAGAGACCCAGTACTTC.

This chain joins TRBV4-3 and TRBJ1-6; 7 bases fit TRBD1. Trimming removed 5 bases from V and 2 bases from J; junction bases left unmatched: 12. Germline CDR1 LGHNA, CDR2 YSLEER. CDR3 length: 18 residues. DNA for the CDR3: TGCGCCAGCAGCTACCAAACAAGGGGGCTCACCTATAATTCACCCCTCCACTTT. This gives the protein CASSYQTRGLTYNSPLHF.

This CDR3 is CSAKGRRGARNEQFF. The CDR3 nucleotides are TGCAGTGCTAAAGGTCGGCGGGGGGCCAGGAATGAGCAGTTCTTC. The rearrangement joins TRBV20-1 to TRBJ2-1; 8 bases agree with TRBD2. CDR1 is DFQATT, CDR2 SNEGSKA, per germline (reference sequence). Trimming cost V 4 bases and J 7 bases; bases outside gene matches: 12. This CDR3 spans 15 amino acids.

In its sample, this clonotype was seen a few times. The chain joins TRBV28 to TRBJ2-6; 7 bases are shared with TRBD1. The CDR3 loop spans 17 amino acids. Germline CDR1 is MDHEN and CDR2 is SYDVKM. V shed 6 bases and J 2 bases; nucleotides not matched to a gene: 10. The CDR3 coding sequence is TGTGCCAGCAGGATACCAGAGGGGGCGCCTGGGGCCAACGTCCTGACTTTC. Translation gives CASRIPEGAPGANVLTF.

V and J are TRBV2 and TRBJ2-1; either TRBD1 or TRBD2 may fit D (5 bases each). Germline V CDR1 and CDR2: SNHLY, FYNNEI. The V and J ends lost 11 bases and 4 bases respectively, with 18 bases between them. This CDR3 comprises 14 residues. The CDR3 spells CALSQQRGYNEQFF. The CDR3 DNA is TGTGCCTTATCCCAACAGAGGGGTTACAATGAGCAGTTCTTC.

In this sample, this clonotype turned up a few times. The gene calls are TRBV5-1 and TRBJ2-5; D gene unclear. Germline-derived CDR1 and CDR2 are SGHRS and YFSETQ. CDR3 length equals 13 residues. Trimming removed 1 base at V and 3 bases at J, with 7 bases between. The CDR3 reads CASSLIQKETQYF. CDR3 nucleotides: TGCGCCAGCAGCTTGATACAGAAAGAGACCCAGTACTTC.

The chain combines TRBV7-6 with TRBJ1-2; 8 nucleotides agree with TRBD1. The CDR3 is 13 amino acids. CDR1 and CDR2 (germline): SGHVS, FNYEAQ. V shed 5 bases and J 6 bases; nucleotides not matched to a gene: 5. In DNA, the CDR3 is TGTGCCAGCAGCACGACAGGGGCCGATGGCTACACCTTC. It specifies CASSTTGADGYTF. Full variable domain (rest looked up from reference TRBV7-6 and TRBJ1-2): GAGVSQSPRYKVTKRGQDVALRCDPISGHVSLYWYRQALGQGPEFLTYFNYEAQQDKSGLPNDRFSAERPEGSISTLTIQRTEQRDSAMYRCASSTTGADGYTFGSGTRLTVV.

The chain is built from TRBV7-2 and TRBJ2-5, with TRBD2 identical over 9 bases. J was trimmed by 11 bases and V by 5 bases; bases with no gene match: 18. The CDR3 runs to 16 residues. CDR1 is SGHTA, CDR2 FQGNSA, per germline. In DNA, the CDR3 is TGTGCCAGCAGCCTTATTGCCGGGACTAGCAGGAATGAGCAGTACTTC. Translated: CASSLIAGTSRNEQYF.

The chain recombines TRBV4-2 with TRBJ2-5; no clear D gene. This CDR3 has 13 residues. Between the trimmed V and J ends, which lost 0 bases and 6 bases, there was a span of 8 bases. From germline, CDR1 is LGHNA and CDR2 YNFKEQ. In nucleotides, the CDR3 is TGTGCCAGCAGCCAAGAAAAGTTACAGACCCAGTACTTC. Translated: CASSQEKLQTQYF.

V is TRBV27 and J is TRBJ1-6; 9 bases are a match to TRBD1. With 10 bases clipped from V and 5 bases from J, the junction kept 9 bases outside the gene matches. Germline V gives CDR1 MNHEY, CDR2 SMNVEV (reference sequence). This CDR3 contains 15 residues. CDR3 in amino acids: CATGRQGENNSPLHF. CDR3 coding DNA: TGTGCCACTGGGAGACAGGGGGAAAATAATTCACCCCTCCACTTT.

This rearrangement joins TRBV4-3 to TRBJ2-3; tentatively, D is TRBD1 or TRBD2 (6 bases each). V was trimmed by 0 bases and J by 1 base, leaving 14 bases between them. CDR1 and CDR2 from the germline V gene are LGHNA and YSLEER. The CDR3 has 17 residues. The DNA for the CDR3 is TGCGCCAGCAGCCAAGATACCGGGGGCGCGGGCACAGATACGCAGTATTTT. Protein: CASSQDTGGAGTDTQYF.